This T cell receptor beta chain was identified in a study of B cell selection in AIRE deficiency. Overall study findings and caveats: Roughly 29% of healthy-donor shared Treg TCRbeta sequences appeared in patient Tconv cells.

Generated by immunoSEQ multiplex PCR, the TCRdb table keeps only in-frame clones and is missing some. The profile covers roughly 18,000 clones, with 85% to 95% appearing a single time and roughly 0.9% taken by the ten largest. Regulatory T cells were sorted as CD4+CD25hiCD127low/negative. V was shortened by 6 bases and J by 5 bases, with 8 bases between the two germline ends. CDR1 is LNHDA and CDR2 is SQIVND in the germline V gene (reference sequence). The CDR3 loop spans 12 amino acids. Points on this clone: What it binds is unknown.

The V and J genes are TRBV19 and TRBJ1-5; no clear D gene. This sequence was found in a human donor in good health. Sequencing was carried out using CD4+CD25+ Tregs sorted from PBMCs. The CDR3 DNA sequence: TGTGCCAGTAGGGAGGATTATCAGCCCCAGCATTTT. This encodes CASREDYQPQHF.